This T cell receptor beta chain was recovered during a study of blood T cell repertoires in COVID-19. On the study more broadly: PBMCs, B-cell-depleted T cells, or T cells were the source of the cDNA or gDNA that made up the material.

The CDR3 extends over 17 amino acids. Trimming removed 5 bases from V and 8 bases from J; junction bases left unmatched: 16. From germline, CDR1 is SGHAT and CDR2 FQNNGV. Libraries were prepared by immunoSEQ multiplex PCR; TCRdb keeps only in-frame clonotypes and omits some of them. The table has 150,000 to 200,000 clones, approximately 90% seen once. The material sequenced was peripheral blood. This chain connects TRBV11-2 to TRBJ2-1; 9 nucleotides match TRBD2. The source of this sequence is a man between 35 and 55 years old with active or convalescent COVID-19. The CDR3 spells CASSPIAGTSFFDEQFF. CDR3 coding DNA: TGTGCCAGCAGCCCCATTGCCGGGACTAGCTTTTTCGATGAGCAGTTCTTC.